Listed below are T cell receptor beta chains from one sample, sequenced in a study of CD8 T cells in ankylosing spondylitis. One entry per CDR3 protein, called by TCRdb with MiXCR from the 5' RACE reads. The repertoire consists of 200,000 to 250,000 distinct CDR3 sequences, with about 10% occurring once and the leading ten covering about 20%. The sample was blood, either unsorted or a sorted T cell fraction (not recorded which). These receptors originate from a male donor with ankylosing spondylitis or in good health (not recorded which). CDR3s include the opening cysteine and the closing phenylalanine or tryptophan. Fields, in order: clone size, V gene, D gene, J gene, CDR3 DNA, CDR3 protein. D genes are given only for firm matches. Clone size, where shown, is once, few, many, or a class for clones that have expanded.

many,TRBV28,NA,TRBJ2-4,TGTGCCAGCAGTTTAGCGGGCTTTGTGAACATTCAGTACTTC,CASSLAGFVNIQYF
many,TRBV27,NA,TRBJ2-7,TGTGCCAGCAGTTTTGACAAATTGGGGCTGTCCGAGCAGTACTTC,CASSFDKLGLSEQYF
many,TRBV20-1,NA,TRBJ1-4,TGCAGTGCTAGAGATACGGGGGCCCCTAATGAAAAACTGTTTTTT,CSARDTGAPNEKLFF
many,TRBV15,TRBD1,TRBJ1-5,TGTGCCACCAGCAGAGAGCGGGGGGACAGGGGAAGGTACAATCAGCCCCAGCATTTT,CATSRERGDRGRYNQPQHF
many,TRBV20-1,TRBD1,TRBJ1-1,TGCAGTGCTAGGGACAGGCCTTCGAACACTGAAGCTTTCTTT,CSARDRPSNTEAFF
many,TRBV27,NA,TRBJ1-5,TGTGCCAGCAGCCTGGTCCTCGCCCCTAATCAGCCCCAGCATTTT,CASSLVLAPNQPQHF
many,TRBV5-1,NA,TRBJ2-2,TGCGCCAGCAGCTTGGAGCCGGGGCTAACCACCGGGGAGCTGTTTTTT,CASSLEPGLTTGELFF
NA,TRBV29-1,NA,TRBJ1-1,TGCAGCGTTGATTGGTCCCCCTCTAACACTGAAGCTTTCTTT,CSVDWSPSNTEAFF
few,TRBV7-7,NA,TRBJ2-5,TGTGCTAGCAGCCCCCTGACTGAAGAGACCCAGTACTTC,CASSPLTEETQYF
many,TRBV12-3/TRBV12-4,TRBD2,TRBJ2-3,TGTGCCAGCAGGGGCCCTAGCGGGGGAGTAGATACGCAGTATTTT,CASRGPSGGVDTQYF
many,TRBV20-1,NA,TRBJ2-2,TGCAGTGCTACAAAGGGAAACACCGGGGAGCTGTTTTTT,CSATKGNTGELFF
many,TRBV15,NA,TRBJ2-2,TGTGCCACCAGCGGGTCAAGGGCGAACACCGGGGAGCTGTTTTTT,CATSGSRANTGELFF
many,TRBV5-1,NA,TRBJ1-1,TGCGCCAGCAGGAAATCAAAGAGTACGGCGGACACTGAAGCTTTCTTT,CASRKSKSTADTEAFF
many,TRBV7-2,TRBD1,TRBJ1-3,TGTGCCAGCAGCTCCCCGGGACAGGGCTCTGGAAACACCATATATTTT,CASSSPGQGSGNTIYF
many,TRBV2,TRBD2,TRBJ2-1,TGTGCCAGCAGTGGAGGCGGGGGGGCCGTTGAGCAGTTCTTC,CASSGGGGAVEQFF
NA,TRBV28,NA,TRBJ1-1,TGTGCCAGCAGTTTACCGGGACCAAGGGAAGCTTTCTTT,CASSLPGPREAFF
few,TRBV3-1,NA,TRBJ2-2,TGTGCCAGCAGCCAAGCGATGGGGGCCGAGGGGGAGCTGTTTTTT,CASSQAMGAEGELFF
many,TRBV5-1,NA,TRBJ1-5,TGCGCCAGCAGCTACTCAGGGTCCCCCAATCAGCCCCAGCATTTT,CASSYSGSPNQPQHF
few,TRBV28,NA,TRBJ1-4,TGTGCCAGCAGTTTCCAGGGAGTGGAAAAACTGTTTTTT,CASSFQGVEKLFF
many,TRBV12-3/TRBV12-4,TRBD1,TRBJ1-5,TGTGCCAGCAGTTTCGACAGGGAAATCGAGCCCCAGCATTTT,CASSFDREIEPQHF
many,TRBV5-6,NA,TRBJ1-5,TGTGCCAGCAGCTATAATAATCAGCCCCAGCATTTT,CASSYNNQPQHF
many,TRBV29-1,NA,TRBJ2-5,TGCAGCGCTGGACGAGCCCTAAAAGAGACCCAGTACTTC,CSAGRALKETQYF
many,TRBV20-1,NA,TRBJ1-5,TGCAGTGCTAGAGATGACTATCAGCCCCAGCATTTT,CSARDDYQPQHF
once,TRBV30,NA,TRBJ1-2,TGTGCCTGGACTCCTTATCCCAATGGCTACACCTTC,CAWTPYPNGYTF
many,TRBV12-3/TRBV12-4,NA,TRBJ2-5,TGTGCCAGCAGTCTCGACGTTCAAGAGACCCAGTACTTC,CASSLDVQETQYF
many,TRBV15,TRBD1,TRBJ2-3,TGTGCCACCAGCCAGATGACAGGGGTCACAGATACGCAGTATTTT,CATSQMTGVTDTQYF
few,TRBV6-1,NA,TRBJ1-2,TGTGCCAGCAGTGATTATGGGGGAGTAAACTATGGCTACACCTTC,CASSDYGGVNYGYTF
few,TRBV28,NA,TRBJ1-5,TGTGCCAGCAGTTTATATTCAAATCCCGGGGTGATTCGACAGCCCCAGCATTTT,CASSLYSNPGVIRQPQHF
NA,TRBV19,TRBD1,TRBJ1-2,TGTGCCAGTAGTTCTGCCGGGACAGGGGAATATGGCTACACCTTC,CASSSAGTGEYGYTF
many,TRBV12-3/TRBV12-4,NA,TRBJ2-1,TGTGCCAGCAGTTTCGCACTGGGTGAGCAGTTCTTC,CASSFALGEQFF
many,TRBV3-1,NA,TRBJ2-3,TGTGCCAGCAGCCCCCACAGAGGGGATACGCAGTATTTT,CASSPHRGDTQYF
few,TRBV18,NA,TRBJ2-2,TGTGCCAGCTCACCAGCGACCACAGGCACGAACACCGGGGAGCTGTTTTTT,CASSPATTGTNTGELFF
few,TRBV28,NA,TRBJ2-1,TGTGCCAGCCTCCATTACAATGAGCAGTTCTTC,CASLHYNEQFF
many,TRBV20-1,TRBD2,TRBJ2-4,TGCAGTGCTAGTCGGGCTAGCGGGGGGGCTAGCAAAAACATTCAGTACTTC,CSASRASGGASKNIQYF
few,TRBV7-9,NA,TRBJ2-1,TGTGCCAGCATCCAGAGGGGCGTAGAGCAGTTCTTC,CASIQRGVEQFF
few,TRBV5-8,TRBD1,TRBJ2-5,TGTGCCAGCAATGTGGACAGGGCGGAGACCCAGTACTTC,CASNVDRAETQYF
many,TRBV20-1,NA,TRBJ1-2,TGCAGTGCTAGAAAATCGGGACTTGACTATGGCTACACCTTC,CSARKSGLDYGYTF
NA,TRBV6-1,NA,TRBJ2-1,TGTGCCAGCAGTAGAGCCTCAGGGACGTCCTACAATGAGCAGTTCTTC,CASSRASGTSYNEQFF
many,TRBV10-3,NA,TRBJ2-5,TGTGCCACCAACGCGGGGCAAGAGACCCAGTACTTC,CATNAGQETQYF
few,TRBV24-1,NA,TRBJ1-5,TGTGCCACCAGTGATTCAGAGGTGGGAAATCAGCCCCAGCATTTT,CATSDSEVGNQPQHF
many,TRBV7-7,NA,TRBJ2-2,TGTGCTAGCAGCTTAATAAGGGGATTTAACACCGGGGAGCTGTTTTTT,CASSLIRGFNTGELFF
many,TRBV7-9,NA,TRBJ1-1,TGTGCCAGCAGCTTATCCGTGGAGGGGAACACTGAAGCTTTCTTT,CASSLSVEGNTEAFF
NA,TRBV20-1,NA,TRBJ2-7,TGCAGTGCTAGAGATTCTGAAACACCGAGCTCCTACGAGCAGTACTTC,CSARDSETPSSYEQYF
NA,TRBV20-1,TRBD1,TRBJ1-4,TGCAGTGCCCTGCTACCGTTGGGACAGCCAACTAATGAAAAACTGTATTTT,CSALLPLGQPTNEKLYF
few,TRBV20-1,NA,TRBJ1-2,TGCAGTGCTAGAGATCGGAACAGGGATACGAGTTATGGCTACACCTTC,CSARDRNRDTSYGYTF
many,TRBV5-1,NA,TRBJ1-4,TGCGCCAGCAGCGAATTCGCCCTCTCTGATGAAAAACTGTTTTTT,CASSEFALSDEKLFF